This note documents a single TCR beta chain sequence. Its matching antigen is unknown. The CDR3 regions of TCR beta were amplified from RNA transcripts. Initially, a first-round RT-PCR of the TCR CDR3 employed the HTBI primer set. TCRdb used MiXCR to reprocess the multiplex PCR reads, holding one entry per CDR3 protein. The data show over 500,000 distinct CDR3 sequences, 17% seen once. V shed 4 bases and J shed 2 bases, with 14 bases lying between them. The germline gives CDR1 MNHNS, CDR2 SASEGT. The CDR3 has 15 amino acids. Patients with ophthalmopathy all had a Clinical Activity Score of at least 3, a NOSPECS grade of at least 4 and duration under 3 months. Uncontrolled infection, other autoimmune disease, pregnancy and lactation each barred patients from inclusion. Orbital computed tomography, thyroid ultrasound, serum thyroxine and TRAb, and clinical symptoms together informed the diagnoses. The data derive from a study of T cells in Graves' hyperthyroidism and ophthalmopathy. General study points: The model anticipated ophthalmopathy a median about 7 months pre-onset.

The receptor was derived from a young woman with Graves' ophthalmopathy. The chain carries TRBV6-1 and TRBJ1-2; tentative D call: TRBD1 (5 bases). Sequencing input: blood. The CDR3 region is CASSGFLGGNYGYTF. Written as DNA, the CDR3 is TGTGCCAGCAGTGGATTCCTGGGGGGAAACTATGGCTACACCTTC.